One and the same sample provided the 10 T cell receptor beta chains below, sequenced in a study of blood T cell repertoires in COVID-19. Using immunoSEQ multiplex PCR, the repertoire was profiled, and TCRdb retains in-frame clones only, with some absent. The sample shows 150,000 to 200,000 clones, about 90% of them seen only once. Sequencing was done on a sample of peripheral blood. The receptors here all came from a woman aged 70 to 79 with acute or convalescent COVID-19.

The chain combines TRBV19 with TRBJ2-1; 8 bases line up with TRBD2. J was trimmed by 5 bases and V by 1 base; bases with no gene match: 4. CDR3 length: 15 residues. Germline V gives CDR1 LNHDA, CDR2 SQIVND (reference sequence). CDR3 sequence: CASSIVGGGNNEQFF. CDR3 coding DNA: TGTGCCAGTAGTATAGTGGGCGGGGGGAACAATGAGCAGTTCTTC.

The chain carries TRBV3-1 (or the pseudogene TRBV3-2) and TRBJ1-2, with D uncertain. The CDR3 length is 16 residues. Germline values: CDR1 LGHDT, CDR2 YNNKEL (reference sequence). Trimming removed 6 bases at V and 0 bases at J, with 17 bases between. In DNA form, the CDR3 reads TGTGCCAGCAGTTTACACGACGCGACTACTAACTATGGCTACACCTTC. It yields the protein CASSLHDATTNYGYTF.

The CDR3 protein is CASSYVSARAGELFF. The CDR3 DNA reads TGTGCCAGCAGTTACGTGAGCGCAAGAGCCGGGGAGCTGTTTTTT. The chain carries TRBV6-2 or TRBV6-3 and TRBJ2-2; D gene uncertain. CDR1 and CDR2 (germline): MNHEY, SVGEGT. Trimming took off 2 bases at V and 6 bases at J, with 13 bases between the two ends. There are 15 residues in the CDR3.

The chain joins TRBV28 to TRBJ2-5; 7 bases agree with TRBD1. Unmatched junction bases numbered 3, after V lost 3 bases and J lost 2 bases. This CDR3 is built from 14 residues. In germline, CDR1 is MDHEN, CDR2 SYDVKM. The chain's CDR3 is CASSFPDRQETQYF. As DNA, the CDR3 is TGTGCCAGCAGTTTTCCGGACAGGCAAGAGACCCAGTACTTC.

The chain combines TRBV2 with TRBJ1-1; the match to TRBD1 covers 7 bases. The J segment lost 7 bases and the V segment lost 3 bases, leaving 5 bases of the junction unmatched. CDR1 and CDR2 (germline): SNHLY, FYNNEI. The CDR3 totals 13 residues. The CDR3 reads CASSDGQGGEAFF. The DNA of the CDR3 is TGTGCCAGCAGTGATGGGCAGGGGGGTGAAGCTTTCTTT.

The V and J genes are TRBV2 and TRBJ2-7, with 10 bases that match TRBD2. The CDR3 loop spans 16 amino acids. The junction had 18 bases not matched to a gene; V was cut back by 6 bases and J by 10 bases. The germline V gene has CDR1 SNHLY and CDR2 FYNNEI. CDR3 nucleotides: TGTGCCAGCAGACCGGCCACCGGACTAGCGGTTGTGGAACAGTACTTC. Its translation is CASRPATGLAVVEQYF.

The genes are TRBV2 and TRBJ2-1; TRBD2 is a possible D gene (5 bases). Germline CDR1 and CDR2: SNHLY and FYNNEI. This CDR3 has 17 amino acids. V was shortened by 6 bases and J by 3 bases, with 21 bases between the two germline ends. The CDR3 DNA sequence: TGTGCCAGCAGCTCAGGTCCCCGGGGTTTCAGCTACAATGAGCAGTTCTTC. This encodes CASSSGPRGFSYNEQFF.

V and J are TRBV5-1 and TRBJ2-5; possible D gene TRBD1, 6 bases. CDR1 and CDR2 (germline): SGHRS, YFSETQ. The CDR3 is made up of 14 amino acids. V dropped 4 bases and J dropped 5 bases, with 15 bases sitting between them. The CDR3 bases are TGCGCCAGCAGCACCGGACAGCGAGTGGAGACCCAGTACTTC. This gives the protein CASSTGQRVETQYF.

V usage is TRBV7-2 and J usage is TRBJ1-2; D is possibly TRBD1 (5 bases). CDR1 and CDR2 (germline): SGHTA, FQGNSA. The V and J ends lost 5 bases and 4 bases respectively, with 17 bases between them. The CDR3 spans 15 residues. The CDR3 sequence: CASSPTAGRGYGYTF. CDR3 nucleotide sequence: TGTGCCAGCAGCCCTACGGCCGGTAGGGGCTATGGCTACACCTTC.

This clone appeared a few times. The V gene is TRBV6-2 or TRBV6-3, the J gene TRBJ2-5, with a tentative D call TRBD1 (5 bases). Germline V gives CDR1 MNHEY, CDR2 SVGEGT. Trimming shortened V by 5 bases and J by 5 bases, and 12 bases separated the two germline ends. The CDR3 is 13 amino acids. Here the CDR3 DNA reads TGTGCCAGCAGTCGGTTCAGGGCTGAGACCCAGTACTTC. Its protein is CASSRFRAETQYF.